This T cell receptor beta chain was recovered during a study of sequential checkpoint blockade in melanoma. As for treatment: randomized to nivolumab then ipilimumab (arm A) or the reverse (arm B). Repertoires were generated with immunoSEQ multiplex PCR, while TCRdb's copy carries only in-frame clones and drops some. The top ten clones hold about an eighth of a sample with 15,000 to 20,000 clones, about 66% of them seen once. The germline V gene encodes CDR1 SGHTA and CDR2 FQGTGA. The CDR3 length is 18 residues. V lost 5 bases, J lost 3 bases, and 13 bases stayed unmatched. The input for sequencing was CD8+ T cells sorted from blood (inferred from file names), taken from a patient given nivolumab and ipilimumab in sequence. This sequence was found in a human donor with melanoma. The V gene is TRBV7-3, the J gene TRBJ2-3, with 11 bases identical to TRBD1. The chain's CDR3 is CASSNAETGTGGTDTQYF. CDR3 nucleotides: TGTGCCAGCAGCAATGCCGAGACCGGGACAGGGGGAACAGATACGCAGTATTTT.